This TCR beta chain originates from a study of T cells in Graves' hyperthyroidism and ophthalmopathy (dated by TCRdb to between 2018 and 2021). About the investigation overall: Peripheral blood samples were taken at the time of initial diagnosis, prior to any treatment. The approximately 100 discovery patients were randomly split 7:3 into training and test sets. TCR Vbeta CDR3 sequencing of roughly 140 peripheral blood samples (over 40 ophthalmopathy, under 80 hyperthyroidism and some 17 progressor patients) is reported in the paper. In addition, the study compared T-cell repertoires in thyroid tissue and in blood from six Graves' hyperthyroidism patients. After sampling, hyperthyroidism patients received methimazole starting at 30 mg daily, and ophthalmopathy patients received high-dose intravenous methylprednisolone. A discovery cohort of about a hundred patients, roughly 40 with Graves' ophthalmopathy and under 60 with stable Graves' hyperthyroidism, was used to find distinguishing TCR V-J signatures. Whether ophthalmopathy could be predicted prospectively was tested in an independent validation cohort made up of about 18 hyperthyroidism patients plus 17 patients who later progressed to ophthalmopathy. The research as a whole found: A 13 V-J signature model separated ophthalmopathy from stable hyperthyroidism, with about 88% sensitivity and 81.08% specificity in cross-validation and 80%/75% in testing. No statistical method was used to set the sample size in advance, and investigators knew the group allocation. Blood samples also contained most of the expanded thyroid clonotypes (frequency above 0.001), which suggests that blood repertoires may reflect thyroid immune responses. In validation, progression to ophthalmopathy was predicted by the model with around 70% sensitivity and around 75% specificity, a median of 6.5 months before onset.

Amplification of TCR beta CDR3 regions was carried out from RNA transcripts. The TCR CDR3 was subjected to a first round of RT-PCR using the HTBI primer set and the Qiagen OneStep RT-PCR kit. Libraries were constructed in a second round of multiplex PCR, after which size selection and purification were performed. Libraries were sequenced paired-end with 100 bp reads on an Illumina HiSeq2000. The authors processed their data as follows. SOAPnuke was used to process the raw data, removing reads that contained adapters or uncalled bases, had a mean Phred below 15, or lacked an exact match to the constant primer or identifier. High-quality paired reads were merged using COPE v1.2.5, and each unique nucleotide sequence was defined as a clonotype. MiTCR v1.1 was used to align the clonotypes against IMGT TRBV, TRBD and TRBJ reference segments. Only V-J combinations with frequency above 0.0001, covering about 99% of repertoires, were analysed. The TCS score was defined as the ratio of F50 (clonal expansion) to E x V (chaos), calculated using BLOSUM62-based TCRdist between CDR3 peptides within each V-J. Welch's t-statistics and random forest reduced 514 V-J features to 10 to 15, which were used in a naive Bayes classifier (R e1071). TCRdb reanalyzed the raw reads on its own, using fastp at Q25 for trimming and MiXCR for clone calling, and kept in-frame beta chains. Identical CDR3 protein sequences are pooled into one entry, listed with their most common genes and DNA. TCRdb, not the original authors, processed these V and J calls. The table for this sample lists some 350,000 distinct CDR3 sequences; roughly 15% of them were counted only once. Of the sample, roughly 33% is held by the ten largest clones.

Ophthalmopathy patients had moderately to severely active disease, Clinical Activity Score of at least 3, NOSPECS grade of at least 4, and duration under 3 months. Exclusion was applied to patients with uncontrolled infections, other autoimmune diseases, pregnancy or lactation. Clinical symptoms, serum thyroxine and TRAb, thyroid ultrasound, and orbital computed tomography formed the basis for the diagnoses. Ficoll-Paque density gradient centrifugation was used to isolate PBMCs from around 10 ml of fresh peripheral blood. Total RNA was extracted using Trizol reagent, and RNA quality was assessed on an Agilent 2100 Bioanalyzer. The CDR3 covers 14 residues, taking in both the cysteine and the phenylalanine. The kept DNA is CDR3 alone, 42 bases in frame from the first base. Per the germline V gene, SNHLY is the CDR1 and FYNNEI is the CDR2. V sheds 5 bases and J sheds 4 bases, leaving 14 bases between their ends.

This clonotype came up many times. The antigen this receptor binds is unknown. No per-base quality is available; no much larger clone lies one base away. The clonotype was recovered from a woman between 35 and 50 years old with Graves' ophthalmopathy. Specimen: blood. The V gene is TRBV2 and the J gene is TRBJ2-5; too little of a D gene remains to name it. The nucleotide sequence is TGTGCCAGCAGTCAAAATACAATAGGAGAGACCCAGTACTTC. Translated, it gives CASSQNTIGETQYF. This CDR3, with the reference TRBV2 and TRBJ2-5 proteins standing in past its ends, gives the full variable domain EPEVTQTPSHQVTQMGQEVILRCVPISNHLYFYWYRQILGQKVEFLVSFYNNEISEKSEIFDDQFSVERPDGSNFTLKIRSTKLEDSAMYFCASSQNTIGETQYFGPGTRLLVL.